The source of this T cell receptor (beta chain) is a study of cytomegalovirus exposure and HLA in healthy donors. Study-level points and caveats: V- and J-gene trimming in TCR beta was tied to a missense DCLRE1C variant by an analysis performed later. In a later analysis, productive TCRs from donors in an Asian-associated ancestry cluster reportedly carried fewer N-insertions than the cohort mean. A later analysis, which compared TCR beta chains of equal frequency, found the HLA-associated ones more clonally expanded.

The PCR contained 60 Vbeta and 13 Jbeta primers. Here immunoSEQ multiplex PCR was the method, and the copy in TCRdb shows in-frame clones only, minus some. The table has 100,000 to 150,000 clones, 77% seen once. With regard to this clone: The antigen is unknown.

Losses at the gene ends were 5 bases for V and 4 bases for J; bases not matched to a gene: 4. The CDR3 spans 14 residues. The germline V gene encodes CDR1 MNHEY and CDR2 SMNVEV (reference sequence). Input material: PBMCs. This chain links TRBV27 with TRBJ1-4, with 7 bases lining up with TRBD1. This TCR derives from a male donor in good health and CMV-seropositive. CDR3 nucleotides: TGTGCCAGCAGTGCGACAGGGCGTAATGAAAAACTGTTTTTT. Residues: CASSATGRNEKLFF.